These 10 T cell receptor beta chains share one sample of origin, sequenced in a study of blood T cell repertoires in COVID-19. The data were produced by immunoSEQ multiplex PCR, yet TCRdb's version contains in-frame clones alone and is incomplete. The data hold some 340,000 clones, with around four fifths observed a single time. Input material: peripheral blood. These receptors came from a young man with active or convalescent COVID-19.

The V and J genes are TRBV7-2 and TRBJ2-1; TRBD2 might be the D (6 bases). V lost 5 bases and J 5 bases, leaving 22 bases between the germline ends. Germline values: CDR1 SGHTA, CDR2 FQGNSA. The length of the CDR3 is 17 residues. Here the CDR3 reads CASSRTLTGVIDNEQFF. DNA of the CDR3: TGTGCCAGCAGCCGTACCCTTACGGGAGTTATCGACAATGAGCAGTTCTTC.

This clone appeared a few times. The chain couples TRBV2 to TRBJ2-5, with D possibly being TRBD1 (6 bases). Trimming left V 5 bases short and J 4 bases short, with 14 bases between. This CDR3 contains 14 residues. The germline gives CDR1 SNHLY, CDR2 FYNNEI. DNA of the CDR3: TGTGCCAGCAGTTTCCGGGACACCCTAGAGACCCAGTACTTC. Translating it yields CASSFRDTLETQYF. Complete variable domain (other parts from reference TRBV2 and TRBJ2-5): EPEVTQTPSHQVTQMGQEVILRCVPISNHLYFYWYRQILGQKVEFLVSFYNNEISEKSEIFDDQFSVERPDGSNFTLKIRSTKLEDSAMYFCASSFRDTLETQYFGPGTRLLVL.

The rearrangement uses TRBV6-6 and TRBJ1-2; 7 bases align to TRBD1. Per the germline V gene, CDR1 is MNHNY and CDR2 is SVGAGI (reference sequence). The CDR3 extends over 15 amino acids. V lost 8 bases, J lost 4 bases, and 13 bases stayed unmatched. In DNA form, the CDR3 reads TGTGCCAGCGCCAACCAGGGGGTACGAGGCTATGGCTACACCTTC. Its translation is CASANQGVRGYGYTF.

The chain uses TRBV6-5 and TRBJ2-7; the match to TRBD1 covers 7 bases. Germline loops: CDR1 MNHEY, CDR2 SVGAGI. Trimming took 5 bases from V and 0 from J; bases not matched to a gene: 7. This CDR3 region has 15 residues. The DNA of the CDR3 is TGTGCCAGCAGTAGGACAGGTCCGAGCTCCTACGAGCAGTACTTC. Translated: CASSRTGPSSYEQYF.

J is TRBJ1-1 and V is TRBV12-5; TRBD1 is a possible D gene (5 bases). Germline CDR1 is LGHNT and CDR2 is FRNRAP. CDR3 length equals 13 residues. V shed 4 bases and J shed 4 bases, with 10 bases lying between them. The CDR3, as DNA: TGTGCTAGTGGTTCTCAGGGCGTCACTGAAGCTTTCTTT. Amino acid sequence: CASGSQGVTEAFF.

The sample holds a few counts of this clone. The rearrangement links TRBV20-1 to TRBJ2-1; 9 bases map to TRBD2. The CDR3 is made up of 17 amino acids. Germline V lookup: CDR1 DFQATT, CDR2 SNEGSKA (reference sequence). V was clipped by 5 bases and J by 7 bases; unmatched bases: 18. The CDR3 spells CSAGGLAGGPVGNEQFF. CDR3 DNA: TGCAGTGCTGGTGGACTCGCGGGAGGGCCGGTGGGGAATGAGCAGTTCTTC.

This clone came up a few times. The gene calls are TRBV3-1 (or the pseudogene TRBV3-2) and TRBJ2-7; weak D call: TRBD2 (5 bases). With 3 bases removed from V and 7 bases from J, the gap between germline ends came to 16 bases. This CDR3 has 14 amino acids. Germline lookup yields CDR1 LGHDT and CDR2 YNNKEL (reference sequence). CDR3 residues: CASSQMIGGGEQYF. Here the CDR3 DNA reads TGTGCCAGCAGCCAGATGATAGGAGGTGGGGAGCAGTACTTC.

The chain is built from TRBV4-3 and TRBJ1-2; D might be TRBD1 (6 bases). CDR3 size: 15 residues. The germline V gene has CDR1 LGHNA and CDR2 YSLEER. Trimming took 0 bases from V and 7 from J, leaving 15 bases between them. CDR3 loop: CASSQDYLRDIGYTF. CDR3 sequence (DNA): TGCGCCAGCAGCCAAGACTACCTCCGGGACATTGGCTACACCTTC.

J is TRBJ1-1 and V is TRBV5-1, with D unresolved. Trimming removed 0 bases from V and 0 bases from J, with 6 bases in between. The CDR3 runs to 14 residues. Germline CDR1 SGHRS, CDR2 YFSETQ. In DNA, the CDR3 is TGCGCCAGCAGCTTGGATCAGGTGAACACTGAAGCTTTCTTT. Protein sequence: CASSLDQVNTEAFF.

The rearrangement joins TRBV11-1 to TRBJ1-1; D perhaps matches TRBD1 (6 bases). Germline V lookup: CDR1 SGHAT, CDR2 FQDESV (reference sequence). The CDR3 contains 13 residues. V lost 11 bases, J lost 2 bases, and 15 bases lay in between. Written as DNA, the CDR3 is TGTGCCGTCAGGCGGACAGCAAACACTGAAGCTTTCTTT. Translated, it gives CAVRRTANTEAFF.